This is a list of T cell receptor beta chains from one sample in a study of cytomegalovirus exposure and HLA in healthy donors. TCRdb's table, derived via immunoSEQ multiplex PCR, lists solely in-frame clones and lacks some. The sample records roughly 98,000 clones, 70% being singletons. What was sequenced was PBMCs. All receptors derive from a man over 45 in good health and CMV-seronegative. Each CDR3 is given with its conserved first and last residue. Fields, in order: D gene, J gene, clone size, V gene, CDR3 DNA, CDR3 protein. D genes are given only for firm matches. Only part of the rows carry a size: once, few, many, or a class if the clone is expanded.

D gene: -
J gene: TRBJ1-2
clone size: many
V gene: TRBV6-6
CDR3 DNA: TGTGCCATCCCCATACGTACAGGGTTTGACGGCTACACCTTC
CDR3 protein: CAIPIRTGFDGYTF

D gene: -
J gene: TRBJ1-1
clone size: -
V gene: TRBV7-9
CDR3 DNA: TGTGCCAGCAGCTTAGTGACGGGAGGGAACACTGAAGCTTTCTTT
CDR3 protein: CASSLVTGGNTEAFF

D gene: TRBD2
J gene: TRBJ2-3
clone size: -
V gene: TRBV4-2
CDR3 DNA: TGTGCCAGCAGCCGAAAGGTCACAGCGGGAGCGGGGACAGATACGCAGTATTTT
CDR3 protein: CASSRKVTAGAGTDTQYF

D gene: -
J gene: TRBJ2-7
clone size: -
V gene: TRBV10-2
CDR3 DNA: TGCGCCAGCAGTGAAGCGCCAGAATACGAGCAGTACTTC
CDR3 protein: CASSEAPEYEQYF

D gene: TRBD1
J gene: TRBJ2-1
clone size: -
V gene: TRBV18
CDR3 DNA: TGTGCCAGCTCATTAGACAGGGGCTCCTACAATGAGCAGTTCTTC
CDR3 protein: CASSLDRGSYNEQFF

D gene: TRBD2
J gene: TRBJ2-3
clone size: -
V gene: TRBV11-2
CDR3 DNA: TGTGCCAGCAGCTTAGGAGCGGGGGGCCCGATCGAAGGCGTGGTTACGCAGTATTTT
CDR3 protein: CASSLGAGGPIEGVVTQYF

D gene: TRBD1
J gene: TRBJ1-2
clone size: -
V gene: TRBV27
CDR3 DNA: TGTGCCAGCAGCAAGGGACAGGGCATCGGGGGCTACACCTTC
CDR3 protein: CASSKGQGIGGYTF

D gene: -
J gene: TRBJ2-1
clone size: -
V gene: TRBV10-3
CDR3 DNA: TGTGCCATCAGTGAGTACGGGGATAACCTCGGCAATGAGCAGTTCTTC
CDR3 protein: CAISEYGDNLGNEQFF

D gene: TRBD2
J gene: TRBJ2-1
clone size: -
V gene: TRBV27
CDR3 DNA: TGTGCCAGCGGACTAGCGGGGGCCCCAAGGGAGCAGTTCTTC
CDR3 protein: CASGLAGAPREQFF

D gene: -
J gene: TRBJ2-2
clone size: -
V gene: TRBV27
CDR3 DNA: TGTGCCAGCAGTTTTTTGGGAGAAGAAGAGCTGTTTTTT
CDR3 protein: CASSFLGEEELFF

D gene: TRBD2
J gene: TRBJ2-1
clone size: -
V gene: TRBV4-3
CDR3 DNA: TGCGCCAGCAGCGGGAGAGCGGGGGGAACTTACAATGAGCAGTTCTTC
CDR3 protein: CASSGRAGGTYNEQFF

D gene: TRBD1
J gene: TRBJ1-4
clone size: -
V gene: TRBV11-2
CDR3 DNA: TGTGCCAGCAGCTTAGGGTTGACAGGGGGGGGCGAAAAACTGTTTTTT
CDR3 protein: CASSLGLTGGGEKLFF

D gene: TRBD2
J gene: TRBJ2-1
clone size: -
V gene: TRBV9
CDR3 DNA: TGTGCCAGCAGTGACCCAGCGGGGGCTTACAATGAGCAGTTCTTC
CDR3 protein: CASSDPAGAYNEQFF

D gene: -
J gene: TRBJ2-3
clone size: few
V gene: TRBV7-2
CDR3 DNA: TGTGCCAGCAGTGGAAGGCAGGGGACAGATACGCAGTATTTT
CDR3 protein: CASSGRQGTDTQYF

D gene: TRBD1
J gene: TRBJ1-6
clone size: -
V gene: TRBV27
CDR3 DNA: TGTGCCAGCAATCGACAGGGGTCGACACCCCTCCACTTT
CDR3 protein: CASNRQGSTPLHF

D gene: -
J gene: TRBJ1-1
clone size: once
V gene: TRBV12-2
CDR3 DNA: TGTGCAAGGGGGAGGGTGAACACTGAAGCTTTCTTT
CDR3 protein: CARGRVNTEAFF

D gene: -
J gene: TRBJ2-7
clone size: -
V gene: TRBV5-8
CDR3 DNA: TGTGCCAGCAGCCGTAGGGCAGGGGTCCACGAGCAGTACTTC
CDR3 protein: CASSRRAGVHEQYF

D gene: -
J gene: TRBJ1-1
clone size: -
V gene: TRBV21-1
CDR3 DNA: TGTGCCAGCAGCAAACGGGGGGGGCAGAACACTGAAGCTTTCTTT
CDR3 protein: CASSKRGGQNTEAFF

D gene: -
J gene: TRBJ2-1
clone size: -
V gene: TRBV7-3
CDR3 DNA: TGTGCCAGCAGCCTAAGCCTCGGAGGAAGGCATGAGCAGTTCTTC
CDR3 protein: CASSLSLGGRHEQFF

D gene: TRBD2
J gene: TRBJ2-1
clone size: few
V gene: TRBV2
CDR3 DNA: TGTGCCAGCAGTGAAGGGTACGGGGGGGCAATTTACAATGAGCAGTTCTTC
CDR3 protein: CASSEGYGGAIYNEQFF

D gene: TRBD2
J gene: TRBJ2-1
clone size: -
V gene: TRBV10-2
CDR3 DNA: TGCGCCAGCAGTCCCCGACCGGGGGGAGGCAATGAGCAGTTCTTC
CDR3 protein: CASSPRPGGGNEQFF

D gene: TRBD2
J gene: TRBJ2-5
clone size: -
V gene: TRBV13
CDR3 DNA: TGTGCCAGCAGCTTAGGTGCGCGGGGGGGCCGCGAGACCCAGTACTTC
CDR3 protein: CASSLGARGGRETQYF

D gene: -
J gene: TRBJ2-3
clone size: -
V gene: TRBV7-9
CDR3 DNA: TGTGCCAGCAGCTATCCTCAGGGCTACACGCAGTATTTT
CDR3 protein: CASSYPQGYTQYF

D gene: TRBD1
J gene: TRBJ2-1
clone size: -
V gene: TRBV6-1
CDR3 DNA: TGTGCCAGCAGTGAACCCGGGACAGGGAAAAATGAGCAGTTCTTC
CDR3 protein: CASSEPGTGKNEQFF

D gene: TRBD1
J gene: TRBJ1-4
clone size: -
V gene: TRBV30
CDR3 DNA: TGTGCCTGGAGTGTAGGACAGGGAACTAATGAAAAACTGTTTTTT
CDR3 protein: CAWSVGQGTNEKLFF

D gene: -
J gene: TRBJ1-1
clone size: -
V gene: TRBV11-2
CDR3 DNA: TGTGCCAGCACCTTCGGACATCAGAACACTGAAGCTTTCTTT
CDR3 protein: CASTFGHQNTEAFF

D gene: -
J gene: TRBJ1-5
clone size: -
V gene: TRBV7-6
CDR3 DNA: TGTGCCAGCACTAAACAGGGTTCAGGTAGCAATCAGCCCCAGCATTTT
CDR3 protein: CASTKQGSGSNQPQHF

D gene: TRBD1
J gene: TRBJ1-1
clone size: -
V gene: TRBV29-1
CDR3 DNA: TGCAGCGTGAAAGGACAGGGTGGCACTGAAGCTTTCTTT
CDR3 protein: CSVKGQGGTEAFF

D gene: TRBD1
J gene: TRBJ2-7
clone size: -
V gene: TRBV27
CDR3 DNA: TGTGCCAGCAGTTTTTGGGGACAGGGTAACCACGAGCAGTACTTC
CDR3 protein: CASSFWGQGNHEQYF

D gene: -
J gene: TRBJ1-5
clone size: once
V gene: TRBV5-5
CDR3 DNA: TGTGCCAGCAGCTTCGATTGGGGCTTCGGTCAGCCCCAGCATTTT
CDR3 protein: CASSFDWGFGQPQHF

D gene: -
J gene: TRBJ2-7
clone size: -
V gene: TRBV7-9
CDR3 DNA: TGTGCCAGCAGCCCCCGGACTGGAGCGGATGTCGACGAGCAGTACTTC
CDR3 protein: CASSPRTGADVDEQYF

D gene: TRBD1
J gene: TRBJ2-3
clone size: -
V gene: TRBV11-3
CDR3 DNA: TGTGCCAGCAGCCCCGGACAGGGTACAGATACGCAGTATTTT
CDR3 protein: CASSPGQGTDTQYF

D gene: TRBD2
J gene: TRBJ2-1
clone size: once
V gene: TRBV5-1
CDR3 DNA: TGCGCCAGCCTAGCACCGGAGCGGGGGTACAATGAGCAGTTCTTC
CDR3 protein: CASLAPERGYNEQFF

D gene: TRBD1
J gene: TRBJ1-2
clone size: few
V gene: TRBV5-3
CDR3 DNA: TGTGCCAGAAGCTCTAGGACAGGGGGAAAGGGCTACACCTTC
CDR3 protein: CARSSRTGGKGYTF

D gene: -
J gene: TRBJ2-5
clone size: -
V gene: TRBV29-1
CDR3 DNA: TGCAGTGCCTTTTGGGCCCAAGAGACCCAGTACTTC
CDR3 protein: CSAFWAQETQYF

D gene: TRBD2
J gene: TRBJ2-5
clone size: -
V gene: TRBV27
CDR3 DNA: TGTGCCAGCAGTTCCAGACTAGCGGACCAAGAGACCCAGTACTTC
CDR3 protein: CASSSRLADQETQYF